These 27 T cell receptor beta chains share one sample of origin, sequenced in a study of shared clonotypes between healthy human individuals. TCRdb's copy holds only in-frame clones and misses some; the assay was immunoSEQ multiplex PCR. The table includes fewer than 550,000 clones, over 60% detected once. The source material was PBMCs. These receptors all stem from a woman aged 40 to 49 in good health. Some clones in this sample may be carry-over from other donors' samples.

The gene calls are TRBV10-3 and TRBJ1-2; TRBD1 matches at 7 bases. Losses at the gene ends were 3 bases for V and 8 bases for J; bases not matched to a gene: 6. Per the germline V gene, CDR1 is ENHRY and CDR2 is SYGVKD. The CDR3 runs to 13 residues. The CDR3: CAISDDRDGGYTF. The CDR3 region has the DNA TGTGCCATCAGTGACGACAGGGACGGGGGCTACACCTTC.

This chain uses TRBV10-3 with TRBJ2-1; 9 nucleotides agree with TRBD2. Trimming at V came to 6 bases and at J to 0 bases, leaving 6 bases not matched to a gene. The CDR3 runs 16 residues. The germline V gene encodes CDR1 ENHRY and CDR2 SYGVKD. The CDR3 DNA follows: TGTGCCATCAGCCTGACTAGCGGCCTCTCCTACAATGAGCAGTTCTTC. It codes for CAISLTSGLSYNEQFF.

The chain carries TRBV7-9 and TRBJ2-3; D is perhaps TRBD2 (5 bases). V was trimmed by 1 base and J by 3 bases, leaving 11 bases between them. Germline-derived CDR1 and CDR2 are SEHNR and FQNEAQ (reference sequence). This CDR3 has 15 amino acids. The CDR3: CASSLEGLATDTQYF. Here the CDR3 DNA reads TGTGCCAGCAGCTTAGAGGGCTTAGCGACAGATACGCAGTATTTT. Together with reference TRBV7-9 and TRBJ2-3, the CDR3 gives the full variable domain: DTGVSQNPRHKITKRGQNVTFRCDPISEHNRLYWYRQTLGQGPEFLTYFQNEAQLEKSRLLSDRFSAERPKGSFSTLEIQRTEQGDSAMYLCASSLEGLATDTQYFGPGTRLTVL.

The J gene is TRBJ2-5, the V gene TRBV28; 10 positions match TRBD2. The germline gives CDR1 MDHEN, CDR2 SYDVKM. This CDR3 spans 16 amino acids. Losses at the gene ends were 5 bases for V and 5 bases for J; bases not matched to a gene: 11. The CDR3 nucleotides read TGTGCCAGCAGTATGGCTGGGGGACTAGCGACGGAGACCCAGTACTTC. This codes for CASSMAGGLATETQYF. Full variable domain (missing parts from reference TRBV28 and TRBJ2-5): DVKVTQSSRYLVKRTGEKVFLECVQDMDHENMFWYRQDPGLGLRLIYFSYDVKMKEKGDIPEGYSVSREKKERFSLILESASTNQTSMYLCASSMAGGLATETQYFGPGTRLLVL.

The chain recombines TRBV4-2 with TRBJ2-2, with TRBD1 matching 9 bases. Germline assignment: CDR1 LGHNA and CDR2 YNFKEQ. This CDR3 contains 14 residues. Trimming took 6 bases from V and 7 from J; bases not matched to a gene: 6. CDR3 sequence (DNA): TGTGCCAGCAGATACAGGGGGCAAAGCGGGGAGCTGTTTTTT. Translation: CASRYRGQSGELFF.

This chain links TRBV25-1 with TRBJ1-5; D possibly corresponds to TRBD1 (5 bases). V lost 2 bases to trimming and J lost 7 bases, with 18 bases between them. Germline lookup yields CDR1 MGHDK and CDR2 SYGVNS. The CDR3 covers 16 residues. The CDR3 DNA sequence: TGTGCCAGCAGTGAACCTATGATGGACATAGGGCAGCCCCAGCATTTT. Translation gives CASSEPMMDIGQPQHF. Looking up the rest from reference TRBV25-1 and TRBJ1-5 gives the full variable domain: EADIYQTPRYLVIGTGKKITLECSQTMGHDKMYWYQQDPGMELHLIHYSYGVNSTEKGDLSSESTVSRIRTEHFPLTLESARPSHTSQYLCASSEPMMDIGQPQHFGDGTRLSIL.

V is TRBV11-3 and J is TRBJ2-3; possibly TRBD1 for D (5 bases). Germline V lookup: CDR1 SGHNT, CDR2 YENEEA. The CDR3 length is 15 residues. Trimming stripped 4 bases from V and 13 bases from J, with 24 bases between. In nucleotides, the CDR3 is TGTGCCAGCAGCTCCCCGGTGGACACACCTATTAAGGAGTATTTT. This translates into CASSSPVDTPIKEYF.

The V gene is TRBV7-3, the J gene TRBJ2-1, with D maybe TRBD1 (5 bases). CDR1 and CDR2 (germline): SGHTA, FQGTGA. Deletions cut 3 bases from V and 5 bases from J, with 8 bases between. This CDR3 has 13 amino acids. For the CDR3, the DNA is TGTGCCAGCAGCTTTGGGGCTAACAATGAGCAGTTCTTC. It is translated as CASSFGANNEQFF.

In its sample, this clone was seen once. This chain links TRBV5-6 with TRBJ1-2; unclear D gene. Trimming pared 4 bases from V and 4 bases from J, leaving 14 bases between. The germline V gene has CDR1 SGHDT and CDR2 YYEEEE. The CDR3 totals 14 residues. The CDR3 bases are TGTGCCAGCAGCGTTAGTTTGGGGATCTATGGCTACACCTTC. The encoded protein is CASSVSLGIYGYTF. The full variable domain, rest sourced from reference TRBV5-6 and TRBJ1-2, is DAGVTQSPTHLIKTRGQQVTLRCSPKSGHDTVSWYQQALGQGPQFIFQYYEEEERQRGNFPDRFSGHQFPNYSSELNVNALLLGDSALYLCASSVSLGIYGYTFGSGTRLTVV.

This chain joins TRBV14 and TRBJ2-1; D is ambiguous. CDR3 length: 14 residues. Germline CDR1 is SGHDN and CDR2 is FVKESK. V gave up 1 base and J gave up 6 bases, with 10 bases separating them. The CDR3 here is CASSQGNFFNEQFF. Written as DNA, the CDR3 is TGTGCCAGCAGCCAAGGAAACTTTTTCAATGAGCAGTTCTTC.

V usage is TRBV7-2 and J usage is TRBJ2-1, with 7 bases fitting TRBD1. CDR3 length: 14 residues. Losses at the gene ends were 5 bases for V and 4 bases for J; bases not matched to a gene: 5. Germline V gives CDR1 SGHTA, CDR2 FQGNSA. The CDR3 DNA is TGTGCCAGCAGCCCAGGGGGTGAATACAATGAGCAGTTCTTC. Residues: CASSPGGEYNEQFF.

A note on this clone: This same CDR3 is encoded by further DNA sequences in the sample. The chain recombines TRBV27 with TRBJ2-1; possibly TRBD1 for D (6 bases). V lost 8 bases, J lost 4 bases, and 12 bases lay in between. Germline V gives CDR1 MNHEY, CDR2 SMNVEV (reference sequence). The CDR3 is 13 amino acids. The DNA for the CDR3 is TGTGCCAGCCGGGGACACCTTTACAATGAGCAGTTCTTC. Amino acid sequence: CASRGHLYNEQFF.

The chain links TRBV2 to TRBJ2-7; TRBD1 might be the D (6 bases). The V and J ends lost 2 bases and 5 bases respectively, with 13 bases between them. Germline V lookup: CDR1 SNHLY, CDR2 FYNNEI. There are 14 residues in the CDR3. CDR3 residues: CASSEKWGPNEQYF. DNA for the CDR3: TGTGCCAGCAGTGAAAAATGGGGGCCCAACGAGCAGTACTTC. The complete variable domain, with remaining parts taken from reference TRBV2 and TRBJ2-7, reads EPEVTQTPSHQVTQMGQEVILRCVPISNHLYFYWYRQILGQKVEFLVSFYNNEISEKSEIFDDQFSVERPDGSNFTLKIRSTKLEDSAMYFCASSEKWGPNEQYFGPGTRLTVT.

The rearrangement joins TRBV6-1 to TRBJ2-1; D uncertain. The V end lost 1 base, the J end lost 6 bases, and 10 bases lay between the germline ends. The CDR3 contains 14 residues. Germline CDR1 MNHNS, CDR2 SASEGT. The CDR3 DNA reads TGTGCCAGCAGTGAAGGGTTGTCGGGCAATGAGCAGTTCTTC. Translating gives CASSEGLSGNEQFF.

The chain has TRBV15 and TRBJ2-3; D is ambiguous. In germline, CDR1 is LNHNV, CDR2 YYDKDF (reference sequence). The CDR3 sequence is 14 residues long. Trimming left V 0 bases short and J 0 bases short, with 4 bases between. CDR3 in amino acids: CATSRDSSTDTQYF. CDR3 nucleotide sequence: TGTGCCACCAGCAGAGATTCGAGCACAGATACGCAGTATTTT.

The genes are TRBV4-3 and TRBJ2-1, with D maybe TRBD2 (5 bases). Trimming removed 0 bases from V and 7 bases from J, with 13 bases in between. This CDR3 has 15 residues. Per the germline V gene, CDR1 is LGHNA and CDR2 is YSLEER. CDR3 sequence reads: CASSQDGRGLNEQFF. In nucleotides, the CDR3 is TGCGCCAGCAGCCAAGATGGTAGAGGGTTGAATGAGCAGTTCTTC.

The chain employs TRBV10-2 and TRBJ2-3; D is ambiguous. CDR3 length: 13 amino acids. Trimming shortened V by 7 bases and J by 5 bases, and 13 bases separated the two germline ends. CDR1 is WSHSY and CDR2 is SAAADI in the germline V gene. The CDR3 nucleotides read TGCGCCAGCACCCTAGGCTCGGTAGATACGCAGTATTTT. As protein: CASTLGSVDTQYF.

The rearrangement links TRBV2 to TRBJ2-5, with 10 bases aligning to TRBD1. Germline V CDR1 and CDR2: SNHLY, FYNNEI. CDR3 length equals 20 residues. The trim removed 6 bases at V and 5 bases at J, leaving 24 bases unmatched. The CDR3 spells CASRPGQGTRRPLGRETQYF. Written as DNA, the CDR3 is TGTGCCAGCAGGCCGGGACAGGGGACCAGGCGCCCTTTGGGTCGGGAGACCCAGTACTTC.

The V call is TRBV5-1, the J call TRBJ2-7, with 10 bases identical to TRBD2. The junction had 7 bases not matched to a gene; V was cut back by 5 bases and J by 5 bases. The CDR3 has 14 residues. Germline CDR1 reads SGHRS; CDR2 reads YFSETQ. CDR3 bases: TGCGCCAGCAGTTACAGCGGGAGGGCCGACGAGCAGTACTTC. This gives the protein CASSYSGRADEQYF.

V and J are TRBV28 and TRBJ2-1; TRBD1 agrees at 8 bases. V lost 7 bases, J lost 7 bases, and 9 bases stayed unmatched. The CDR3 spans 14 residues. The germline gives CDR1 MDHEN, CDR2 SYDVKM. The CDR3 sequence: CASIWQGATNEQFF. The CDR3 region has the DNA TGTGCCAGCATTTGGCAGGGGGCTACAAATGAGCAGTTCTTC.

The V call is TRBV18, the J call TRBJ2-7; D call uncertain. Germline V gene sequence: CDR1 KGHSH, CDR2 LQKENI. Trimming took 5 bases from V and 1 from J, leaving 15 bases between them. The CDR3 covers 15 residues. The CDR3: CASSTRPVVSYEQYF. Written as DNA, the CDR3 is TGTGCCAGCTCAACCCGGCCGGTGGTTTCCTACGAGCAGTACTTC.

The CDR3 DNA sequence: TGTGCCAGTAGTACCCGGGACATTTTCGGCAATGAGCAGTTCTTC. This sequence encodes CASSTRDIFGNEQFF. V is TRBV19 and J is TRBJ2-1, with D possibly matching TRBD1 (6 bases). The length of the CDR3 is 15 residues. Germline loops: CDR1 LNHDA, CDR2 SQIVND (reference sequence). The ends were cut back, 4 bases at V and 6 bases at J, with 16 bases in the middle.

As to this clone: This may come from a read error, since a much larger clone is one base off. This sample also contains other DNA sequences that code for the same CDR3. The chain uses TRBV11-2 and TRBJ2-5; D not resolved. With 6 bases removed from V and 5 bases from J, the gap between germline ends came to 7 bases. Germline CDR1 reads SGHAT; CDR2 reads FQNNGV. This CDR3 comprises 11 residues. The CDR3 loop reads CASSLEETQYF. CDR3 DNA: TGTGCCAGCAGTCTAGAGGAGACCCAGTACTTC.

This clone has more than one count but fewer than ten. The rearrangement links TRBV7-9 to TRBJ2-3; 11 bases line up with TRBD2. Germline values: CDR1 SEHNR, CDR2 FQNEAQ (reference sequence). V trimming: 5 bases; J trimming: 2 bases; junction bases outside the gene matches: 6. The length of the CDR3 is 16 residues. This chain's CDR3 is CASSPGLAGITDTQYF. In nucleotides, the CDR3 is TGTGCCAGCAGCCCCGGACTAGCGGGTATCACAGATACGCAGTATTTT.

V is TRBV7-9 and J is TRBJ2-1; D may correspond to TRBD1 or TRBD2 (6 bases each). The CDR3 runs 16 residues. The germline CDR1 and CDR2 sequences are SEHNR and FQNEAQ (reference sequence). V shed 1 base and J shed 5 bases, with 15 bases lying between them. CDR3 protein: CASSLVSGGGHNEQFF. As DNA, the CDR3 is TGTGCCAGCAGCTTAGTTAGCGGAGGGGGACACAATGAGCAGTTCTTC.

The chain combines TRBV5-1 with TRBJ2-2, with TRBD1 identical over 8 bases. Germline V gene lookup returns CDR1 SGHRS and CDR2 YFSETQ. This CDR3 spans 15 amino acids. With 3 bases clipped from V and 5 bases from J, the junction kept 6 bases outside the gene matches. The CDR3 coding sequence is TGCGCCAGCAGCTGGTCAGGGGGCCTGACCGGGGAGCTGTTTTTT. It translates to CASSWSGGLTGELFF.

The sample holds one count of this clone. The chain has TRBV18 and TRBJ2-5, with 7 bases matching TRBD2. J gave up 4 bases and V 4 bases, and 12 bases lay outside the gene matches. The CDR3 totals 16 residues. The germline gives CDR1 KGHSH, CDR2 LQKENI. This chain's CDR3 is CASSRIEAGAGETQYF. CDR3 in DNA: TGTGCCAGCTCACGGATTGAGGCGGGAGCTGGAGAGACCCAGTACTTC.